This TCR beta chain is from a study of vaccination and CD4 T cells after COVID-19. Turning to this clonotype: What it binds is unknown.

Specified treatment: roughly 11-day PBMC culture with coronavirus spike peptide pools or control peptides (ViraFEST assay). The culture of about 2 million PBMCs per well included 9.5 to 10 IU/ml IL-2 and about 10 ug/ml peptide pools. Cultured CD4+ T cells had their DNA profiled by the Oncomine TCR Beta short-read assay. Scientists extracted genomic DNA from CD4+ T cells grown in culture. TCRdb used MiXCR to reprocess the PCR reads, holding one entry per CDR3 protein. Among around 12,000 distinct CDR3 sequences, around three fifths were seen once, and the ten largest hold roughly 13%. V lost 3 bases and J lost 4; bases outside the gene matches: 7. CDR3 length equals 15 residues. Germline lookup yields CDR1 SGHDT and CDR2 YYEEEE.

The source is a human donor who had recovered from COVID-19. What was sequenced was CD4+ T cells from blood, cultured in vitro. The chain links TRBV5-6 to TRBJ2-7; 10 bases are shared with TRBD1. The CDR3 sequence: CASSSSTGGMYEQYF. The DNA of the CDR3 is TGTGCCAGCAGCTCCTCGACAGGGGGCATGTACGAGCAGTACTTC.